This T cell receptor beta chain comes out of a study of blood T cells in healthy people across ages. Study-wide points: The fall in TCR beta diversity per million T cells was roughly linear with age. Naive T cell percentage showed a strong correlation with the diversity of TCR beta.

Alongside a J-beta primer mix, a sample-barcoded 5' primer served in a second PCR lasting roughly 6 to 11 cycles. All cDNA molecules were each tagged by a template-switch adaptor with 12 random nucleotides. TCRdb reprocessed the 5' RACE reads with MiXCR, giving one entry per CDR3 protein. Among over 300,000 distinct CDR3 sequences, 50% to 60% were seen once, and the ten largest hold over 40%. A note on this clonotype: Its antigen is undetermined.

The donors, aged roughly 6 to 100, were healthy Caucasians from Russia. The CDR3 length is 10 residues. Deletions cut 3 bases from V and 6 bases from J, with 5 bases between. Per the germline V gene, CDR1 is DFQATT and CDR2 is SNEGSKA (reference sequence). The TCR sequence derives from a man aged 60-69 years in good health. V usage is TRBV20-1 and J usage is TRBJ1-2; tentatively, D is TRBD1 (5 bases). Sequencing used blood. The DNA of the CDR3 is TGCAGTGCTAGGGACAATGGCTACACCTTC. This codes for CSARDNGYTF.